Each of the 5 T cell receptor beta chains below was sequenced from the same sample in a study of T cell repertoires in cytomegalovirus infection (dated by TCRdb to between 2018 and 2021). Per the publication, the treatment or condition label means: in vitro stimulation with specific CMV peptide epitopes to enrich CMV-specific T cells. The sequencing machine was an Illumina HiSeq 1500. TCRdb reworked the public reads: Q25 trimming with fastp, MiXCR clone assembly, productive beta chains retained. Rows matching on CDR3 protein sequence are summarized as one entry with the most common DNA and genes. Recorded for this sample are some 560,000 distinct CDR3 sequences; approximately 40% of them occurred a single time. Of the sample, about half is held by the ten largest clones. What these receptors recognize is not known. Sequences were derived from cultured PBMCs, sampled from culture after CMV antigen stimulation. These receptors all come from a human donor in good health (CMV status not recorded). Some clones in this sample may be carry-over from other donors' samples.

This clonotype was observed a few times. Here the CDR3 DNA reads TGTGCCAGCAGCCTTCGGACGGGGTACGGCGGGGAGCTGTTTTTT. This codes for CASSLRTGYGGELFF. This chain uses TRBV3-1 with TRBJ2-2; D might be TRBD2 (5 bases). The CDR3 consists of 15 residues. Trimming took 4 bases from V and 7 from J, leaving 16 bases between them. In germline, CDR1 is LGHDT, CDR2 YNNKEL (reference sequence). Full variable domain (outside the CDR3, taken from reference TRBV3-1 and TRBJ2-2): DTAVSQTPKYLVTQMGNDKSIKCEQNLGHDTMYWYKQDSKKFLKIMFSYNNKELIINETVPNRFSPKSPDKAHLNLHINSLELGDSAVYFCASSLRTGYGGELFFGEGSRLTVL.

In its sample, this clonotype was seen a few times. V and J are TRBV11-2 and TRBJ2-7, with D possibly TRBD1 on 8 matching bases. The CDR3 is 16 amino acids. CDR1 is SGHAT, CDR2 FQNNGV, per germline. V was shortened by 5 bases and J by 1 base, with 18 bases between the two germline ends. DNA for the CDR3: TGTGCCAGCAGCCTTTGGGGGGGACAGGTTTCCTACGAGCAGTACTTC. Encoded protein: CASSLWGGQVSYEQYF. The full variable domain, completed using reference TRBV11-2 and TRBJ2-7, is EAGVAQSPRYKIIEKRQSVAFWCNPISGHATLYWYQQILGQGPKLLIQFQNNGVVDDSQLPKDRFSAERLKGVDSTLKIQPAKLEDSAVYLCASSLWGGQVSYEQYFGPGTRLTVT.

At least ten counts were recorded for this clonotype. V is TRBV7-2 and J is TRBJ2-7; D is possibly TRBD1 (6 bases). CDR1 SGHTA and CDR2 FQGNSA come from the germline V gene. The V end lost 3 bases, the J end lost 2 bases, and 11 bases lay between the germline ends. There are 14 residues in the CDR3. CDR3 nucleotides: TGTGCCAGCAGCTTTACGACAGGAACCTACGAGCAGTACTTC. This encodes CASSFTTGTYEQYF.

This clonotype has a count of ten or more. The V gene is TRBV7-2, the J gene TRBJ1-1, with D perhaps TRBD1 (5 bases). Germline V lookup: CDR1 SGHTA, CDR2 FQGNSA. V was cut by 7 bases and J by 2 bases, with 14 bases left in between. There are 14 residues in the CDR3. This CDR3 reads CASTRPRGNTEAFF. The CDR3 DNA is TGTGCCAGCACACGACCAAGGGGCAACACTGAAGCTTTCTTT.

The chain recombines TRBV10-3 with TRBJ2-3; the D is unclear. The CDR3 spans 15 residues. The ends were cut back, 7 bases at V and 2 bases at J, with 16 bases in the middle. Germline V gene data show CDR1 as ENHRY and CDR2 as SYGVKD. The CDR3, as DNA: TGTGCCATCATGTATTCGTCAGAGGACACAGATACGCAGTATTTT. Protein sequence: CAIMYSSEDTDTQYF.